This T cell receptor beta chain was obtained from a study of T cells after posttransplantation cyclophosphamide. General study points: Later post-transplant blood repertoires were often dominated by donor CD8+ memory clones. Tissue-infiltrating T cells from skin or gut overlapped little with blood T cells. Recipient CMV seropositivity and CMV reactivation strongly tracked TRB clonality.

Cyclophosphamide on days +3 and +4 followed busulfan-fludarabine conditioning and a marrow graft. This clone was picked up many times. What it recognizes is unknown. Unmatched junction bases numbered 6, after V lost 8 bases and J lost 6 bases. The germline V gene has CDR1 WSHSY and CDR2 SAAADI. There are 14 residues in the CDR3. Clones were sequenced by immunoSEQ multiplex PCR, and TCRdb holds only the in-frame ones, with some missing. The sample shows over 15,000 clones, none of them appearing just once. The receptor was isolated from a female patient in her 30s who received an allogeneic stem cell transplant from a related donor, was CMV-positive, and had no GVHD. Some T cells could come from the graft donor. The gene calls are TRBV10-2 and TRBJ1-5; 11 bases align to TRBD1. The starting material was PBMCs, obtained after allogeneic stem cell transplant with posttransplant cyclophosphamide. The CDR3: CASDGTGGSQPQHF. The CDR3 DNA reads as TGCGCCAGCGACGGGACAGGGGGAAGTCAGCCCCAGCATTTT.